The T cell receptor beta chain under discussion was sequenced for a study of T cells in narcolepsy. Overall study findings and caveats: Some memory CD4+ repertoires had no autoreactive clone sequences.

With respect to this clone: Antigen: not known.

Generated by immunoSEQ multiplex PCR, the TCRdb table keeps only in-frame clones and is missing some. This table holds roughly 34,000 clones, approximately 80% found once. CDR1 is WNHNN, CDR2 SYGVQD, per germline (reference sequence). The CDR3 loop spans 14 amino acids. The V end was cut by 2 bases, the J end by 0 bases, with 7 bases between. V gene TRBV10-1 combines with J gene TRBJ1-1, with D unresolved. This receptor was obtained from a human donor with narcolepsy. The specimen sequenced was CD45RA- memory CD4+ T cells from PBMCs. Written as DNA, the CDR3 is TGCGCCAGCAGTGAGACGGGTATGAACACTGAAGCTTTCTTT. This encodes CASSETGMNTEAFF.